This T cell receptor (beta chain) was observed in a study of T cell repertoires in cytomegalovirus infection. As for the study in general: Alongside well-studied HLA-B-restricted CMV epitopes, recently identified HLA-C-restricted CMV epitopes were also used.

Germline-derived CDR1 and CDR2 are SGHNT and YYREEE (reference sequence). This CDR3 region has 16 residues. The J segment lost 1 base and the V segment lost 4 bases, leaving 7 bases of the junction unmatched. A remark on this clonotype: Its antigen is as yet unknown.

TCRdb redid the calling of the reads with MiXCR, one entry per CDR3 protein. This table holds hundreds of thousands of distinct CDR3 sequences, 33% found once. General study findings and limits: Ex vivo, HLA-C-restricted CMV-specific TCR beta clonotypes prevailed over the rest of the response.

The clonotype comes from a human donor in good health (CMV status not recorded). Some clones in this sample may be carry-over from other donors' samples. The sample was cultured PBMCs, taken from culture after CMV antigen stimulation. The rearrangement joins TRBV5-4 to TRBJ2-2, with 7 bases matching TRBD1. The CDR3 here is CASSLRQGRNTGELFF. CDR3 bases: TGTGCCAGCAGCCTAAGACAGGGTCGGAACACCGGGGAGCTGTTTTTT.